Presented here are 12 T cell receptor beta chains from one specimen sequenced in a study of CD8 T cells in Susac syndrome. The RNA input was 0.5 to 1 ug, and it was reverse transcribed with random hexamers. MiXCR, applied by TCRdb to the immunoSEQ multiplex PCR reads, yields one record per CDR3 protein. This sample has under 150,000 distinct CDR3 sequences, with 65% to 90% found just once. Specimen: CD8+ T cells from PBMCs. Source of these receptors: a human donor with multiple sclerosis.

The CDR3 here is CASSLGPVQGQHF. CDR3 coding DNA: TGCGCCAGCAGCTTGGGTCCGGTTCAGGGCCAGCATTTT. The rearrangement joins TRBV5-1 to TRBJ1-5, with D perhaps matching TRBD1 (5 bases). V was clipped by 0 bases and J by 12 bases, with 13 bases between them. The germline V gene encodes CDR1 SGHRS and CDR2 YFSETQ. This CDR3 spans 13 amino acids.

CDR3 sequence reads: CASSEGQRGIGGYTF. CDR3 coding DNA: TGTGCCAGCAGTGAAGGACAGAGGGGGATAGGAGGCTACACCTTC. The chain links TRBV2 to TRBJ1-2; D is possibly TRBD1 (6 bases). Germline V gene lookup returns CDR1 SNHLY and CDR2 FYNNEI. The V end lost 1 base, the J end lost 8 bases, and 17 bases lay between the germline ends. This CDR3 comprises 15 residues.

The genes are TRBV5-8 and TRBJ2-7; 7 bases agree with TRBD2. Germline V CDR1 and CDR2: SGHTS, YDEGEE. J gave up 1 base and V 6 bases, and 10 bases lay outside the gene matches. CDR3 length equals 15 residues. This CDR3 is CASIYPGLSSYEQYV. The CDR3 DNA reads TGTGCCAGCATCTATCCGGGACTATCGTCCTACGAGCAGTACGTC.

The chain uses TRBV20-1 and TRBJ2-1, with D tentatively TRBD1 (8 bases). CDR3 length: 17 residues. Germline V gives CDR1 DFQATT, CDR2 SNEGSKA (reference sequence). V was shortened by 0 bases and J by 9 bases, with 24 bases between the two germline ends. Here the CDR3 reads CSARDTDRAGVRGEQFF. The DNA for the CDR3 is TGCAGTGCTAGAGATACGGACAGGGCGGGGGTTAGGGGTGAGCAGTTCTTC.

The CDR3 sequence is CSARDRDRGYEQFF. The CDR3 DNA sequence: TGCAGTGCTAGGGACCGGGACAGGGGCTATGAGCAGTTCTTC. J is TRBJ2-1 and V is TRBV20-1; 10 bases are a match to TRBD1. The CDR3 contains 14 residues. Germline values: CDR1 DFQATT, CDR2 SNEGSKA (reference sequence). J was trimmed by 8 bases and V by 3 bases; bases with no gene match: 7.

The chain uses TRBV7-6 and TRBJ1-1, with D unclear. The CDR3 length is 14 residues. Trimming shortened V by 5 bases and J by 1 base, and 11 bases separated the two germline ends. From germline, CDR1 is SGHVS and CDR2 FNYEAQ. The CDR3: CASSRGGGNTEAFF. The DNA of the CDR3 is TGTGCCAGCAGCCGGGGAGGAGGGAACACTGAAGCTTTCTTT.

J is TRBJ2-7 and V is TRBV4-1, with TRBD2 as a possible D gene (5 bases). The CDR3 sequence is 18 residues long. V lost 3 bases to trimming and J lost 4 bases, with 25 bases between them. The germline V gene encodes CDR1 MGHRA and CDR2 YSYEKL. The CDR3 protein is CASSHPGRGGGRRYEQYF. The CDR3, as DNA: TGCGCCAGCAGCCATCCCGGTCGGGGTGGCGGGCGTAGATACGAGCAGTACTTC.

In regard to this clonotype: A read error may account for a junction end that differs from germline. The rearrangement joins TRBV7-9 to TRBJ2-5; D is perhaps TRBD1 (6 bases). Germline V gene data show CDR1 as SEHNR and CDR2 as FQNEAQ (reference sequence). This CDR3 is 13 amino acids long. In DNA form, the CDR3 reads TGTGCCAGCACCTCAGGGGCCCAAGAGTCCCAGTACTTC. Protein sequence: CASTSGAQESQYF.

V usage is TRBV29-1 and J usage is TRBJ1-1; no reliable D call. CDR3 size: 12 residues. Per the germline V gene, CDR1 is SQVTM and CDR2 is ANQGSEA. Trimming cost V 7 bases and J 1 base, with 10 bases left between them. DNA of the CDR3: TGCAGCGCCTGGTTCAGGAACACTGAAGCTTTCTTT. Translating gives CSAWFRNTEAFF. Variable domain in full (rest from reference TRBV29-1 and TRBJ1-1): SAVISQKPSRDICQRGTSLTIQCQVDSQVTMMFWYRQQPGQSLTLIATANQGSEATYESGFVIDKFPISRPNLTFSTLTVSNMSPEDSSIYLCSAWFRNTEAFFGQGTRLTVV.

The V gene is TRBV4-2, the J gene TRBJ2-1; TRBD1 matches 9 bases. With V trimmed by 1 base and J by 3 bases, 1 base remained unmatched. This CDR3 spans 15 amino acids. Germline CDR1 and CDR2: LGHNA and YNFKEQ. The CDR3 nucleotides read TGTGCCAGCAGCCAAGGGGACAGGGACTACAATGAGCAGTTCTTC. It codes for CASSQGDRDYNEQFF.

The J gene is TRBJ2-4, the V gene TRBV19; a possible D gene is TRBD2 (6 bases). V lost 6 bases to trimming and J lost 11 bases, with 11 bases between them. Germline values: CDR1 LNHDA, CDR2 SQIVND (reference sequence). The CDR3 loop spans 11 amino acids. The CDR3 loop is CASSGGFLQYF. In DNA, the CDR3 is TGTGCCAGTAGCGGGGGATTTCTTCAGTACTTC.

This CDR3 reads CASSLRWGPVEKLFF. Here the CDR3 DNA reads TGTGCCAGCAGCTTAAGGTGGGGGCCTGTCGAAAAACTGTTTTTT. V is TRBV7-2 and J is TRBJ1-4; D perhaps matches TRBD1 (6 bases). Germline CDR1 SGHTA, CDR2 FQGNSA. The CDR3 sequence is 15 residues long. Trimming removed 2 bases at V and 8 bases at J, with 15 bases between.